This passage covers 30 T cell receptor beta chains from one sample sequenced in a study of blood T cells in healthy people across ages (dated by TCRdb to 2015 to 2017). Libraries were prepared through 5' RACE. Sequencer: Illumina HiSeq 2500. A second PCR of about 7 to 12 cycles was run with a J-beta primer mix and a sample-barcoded 5' primer. In TCRdb, the public reads were trimmed at Q25 with fastp and aligned with MiXCR, with productive beta chains retained. Rows with a matching CDR3 protein are joined into one entry that keeps the most common DNA and genes. Present in this sample are some 930,000 distinct CDR3 sequences, 25% to 35% of which were seen just once. The biggest ten clones account for roughly 10% of the sample. These data were likewise used in another study, on T cells of mothers and their children.

The source material was blood. Receptors were obtained from a woman aged 40-49 years in good health.

V and J are TRBV5-1 and TRBJ1-2; D gene uncertain. Germline V gene lookup returns CDR1 SGHRS and CDR2 YFSETQ. Between the trimmed V and J ends, which lost 0 bases and 4 bases, there was a span of 10 bases. CDR3 length: 14 amino acids. CDR3 sequence: CASSLGEFGYGYTF. For the CDR3, the DNA is TGCGCCAGCAGCTTGGGAGAATTCGGCTATGGCTACACCTTC.

The chain couples TRBV5-1 to TRBJ2-3; 10 bases are a match to TRBD2. Germline V gene data show CDR1 as SGHRS and CDR2 as YFSETQ. J was trimmed by 1 base and V by 0 bases; bases with no gene match: 5. This CDR3 spans 17 amino acids. CDR3 amino acids: CASSLVSLAGGTDTQYF. CDR3 nucleotides: TGCGCCAGCAGCTTGGTATCTCTAGCGGGGGGCACAGATACGCAGTATTTT.

This chain uses TRBV5-1 with TRBJ1-4; possible D gene TRBD1, 6 bases. The V gene's germline CDR1 is SGHRS and CDR2 YFSETQ. This CDR3 spans 16 amino acids. The ends were cut back, 3 bases at V and 4 bases at J, with 16 bases in the middle. CDR3 in DNA: TGCGCCAGCAGCTCCCAGCCCGGACAGTTTAATGAAAAACTGTTTTTT. Its translation is CASSSQPGQFNEKLFF.

The rearrangement links TRBV14 to TRBJ1-2; TRBD1 matches 7 bases. Germline assignment: CDR1 SGHDN and CDR2 FVKESK. With V trimmed by 0 bases and J by 4 bases, 2 bases remained unmatched. The CDR3 has 14 amino acids. The CDR3 nucleotides read TGTGCCAGCAGCCAAGATCAGGGGGTCTATGGCTACACCTTC. It encodes CASSQDQGVYGYTF.

This clonotype occurred many times. This rearrangement joins TRBV6-5 to TRBJ1-2; D unresolved. This CDR3 comprises 13 residues. In germline, CDR1 is MNHEY, CDR2 SVGAGI. V lost 5 bases, J lost 2 bases, and 9 bases lay in between. Written as DNA, the CDR3 is TGTGCCAGCAGTATCGGGTCGAACTATGGCTACACCTTC. Translated: CASSIGSNYGYTF.

The V call is TRBV2, the J call TRBJ2-6; weak D call: TRBD1 (5 bases). The CDR3 extends over 13 amino acids. The germline V and J ends were trimmed by 6 bases and 9 bases, with 12 bases remaining between them. Germline V gene sequence: CDR1 SNHLY, CDR2 FYNNEI. The CDR3 nucleotides read TGTGCCAGCAGGCCACAGGAGCACAACGTCCTGACTTTC. Its protein product is CASRPQEHNVLTF.

The chain is built from TRBV12-3 or TRBV12-4 and TRBJ2-1; TRBD2 might be the D (7 bases). V was pared by 6 bases and J by 8 bases, with 17 bases between. CDR3 length: 14 residues. The CDR3 DNA reads as TGTGCCAGCAGCCCTAGAGGGGGGGCCGATGAGCAGTTCTTC. Translation: CASSPRGGADEQFF.

This clonotype turned up a few times. V gene TRBV10-3 combines with J gene TRBJ2-5; 10 bases match TRBD1. The CDR3 spans 17 residues. The V gene's germline CDR1 is ENHRY and CDR2 SYGVKD. V lost 6 bases to trimming and J lost 4 bases; unmatched junction nucleotides: 14. The CDR3 sequence: CAIRGQSGQGLRETQYF. Written as DNA, the CDR3 is TGTGCCATCAGGGGACAGTCGGGACAGGGGCTTCGAGAGACCCAGTACTTC.

Regarding this clonotype: The junction differs from germline at one of its ends, possibly a read error. The V and J genes are TRBV20-1 and TRBJ2-3; D gene ambiguous. The CDR3 covers 13 residues. Germline CDR1 DFQATT, CDR2 SNEGSKA (reference sequence). The CDR3 bases are TGCAGTGTACGGCCAAGGGAACAAGATACACAGTATTTT. This codes for CSVRPREQDTQYF.

Concerning this clonotype itself: This sequence may be a read error, since a much larger clone differs from it by one base. The J gene is TRBJ1-6, the V gene TRBV12-3 or TRBV12-4; 8 positions match TRBD1. V shed 5 bases, J shed 14 bases, and the junction held 8 bases outside the gene matches. The CDR3 is 13 amino acids. The CDR3 DNA reads TGTGCCAGCAGTCGGACAGGGCCCACGTCCCTCCACTTT. Protein: CASSRTGPTSLHF.

The chain couples TRBV6-6 to TRBJ2-2; D gene unclear. The CDR3 contains 14 residues. Germline values: CDR1 MNHNY, CDR2 SVGAGI (reference sequence). V dropped 5 bases and J dropped 4 bases, with 11 bases sitting between them. The CDR3 here is CASSGPATTGELFF. In DNA, the CDR3 is TGTGCCAGCAGTGGGCCGGCCACCACCGGGGAGCTGTTTTTT.

This clonotype was found a few times. The chain combines TRBV20-1 with TRBJ2-5; a possible D gene is TRBD2 (6 bases). V shed 2 bases and J shed 5 bases, with 12 bases lying between them. Germline CDR1 and CDR2: DFQATT and SNEGSKA (reference sequence). The CDR3 consists of 13 residues. CDR3 bases: TGCAGTGCTAGAAGGGGAGGTGAGGAGACCCAGTACTTC. This codes for CSARRGGEETQYF.

This chain joins TRBV18 and TRBJ1-5; tentative D call: TRBD1 (5 bases). The CDR3 length is 15 residues. V was pared by 4 bases and J by 3 bases, with 13 bases between. Looked up from germline, CDR1 is KGHSH and CDR2 is LQKENI. The CDR3 region has the DNA TGTGCCAGCTCACTGGGCAGGGCTACCAATCAGCCCCAGCATTTT. Translating gives CASSLGRATNQPQHF. Full variable domain (missing parts from reference TRBV18 and TRBJ1-5): NAGVMQNPRHLVRRRGQEARLRCSPMKGHSHVYWYRQLPEEGLKFMVYLQKENIIDESGMPKERFSAEFPKEGPSILRIQQVVRGDSAAYFCASSLGRATNQPQHFGDGTRLSIL.

This clonotype was observed a handful of times. The chain employs TRBV6-6 and TRBJ2-3; D gene uncertain. The CDR3 covers 15 residues. Germline-derived CDR1 and CDR2 are MNHNY and SVGAGI (reference sequence). Between the trimmed V and J ends, which lost 10 bases and 1 base, there was a span of 18 bases. The CDR3 sequence is CAIPHGKAGTDTQYF. The CDR3 DNA reads as TGTGCCATACCTCACGGTAAGGCTGGCACAGATACGCAGTATTTT.

This clonotype appeared many times. The chain uses TRBV28 and TRBJ1-5; unclear D gene. CDR3 length equals 16 residues. From germline, CDR1 is MDHEN and CDR2 SYDVKM. Trimming cost V 3 bases and J 5 bases, with 17 bases left between them. This CDR3 is CASSFLRKAGYQPQHF. The CDR3 region has the DNA TGTGCCAGCAGTTTTCTCCGAAAAGCGGGATATCAGCCCCAGCATTTT.

The V and J genes are TRBV6-5 and TRBJ1-2; TRBD1 matches 8 bases. The CDR3 contains 15 residues. Trimming cost V 0 bases and J 4 bases; bases outside gene matches: 4. CDR1 MNHEY and CDR2 SVGAGI come from the germline V gene. The CDR3 loop is CASSYSRQGSYGYTF. CDR3 DNA sequence: TGTGCCAGCAGTTACTCGCGACAGGGGAGCTATGGCTACACCTTC.

The chain employs TRBV25-1 and TRBJ2-5, with D unresolved. Deletions cut 3 bases from V and 7 bases from J, with 6 bases between. The germline V gene encodes CDR1 MGHDK and CDR2 SYGVNS. The CDR3 is 11 residues long. This CDR3 is CASSEGATQYF. In DNA form, the CDR3 reads TGTGCCAGCAGTGAGGGTGCGACCCAGTACTTC.

V is TRBV3-1 and J is TRBJ1-2; the match to TRBD1 covers 10 bases. CDR1 and CDR2 from the germline V gene are LGHDT and YNNKEL (reference sequence). With 5 bases clipped from V and 3 bases from J, the junction kept 6 bases outside the gene matches. The CDR3 runs to 15 residues. CDR3 nucleotide sequence: TGTGCCAGCAGCAGCTCCGGGACAGGGGACTATGGCTACACCTTC. Translating it yields CASSSSGTGDYGYTF.

Remarks on this clonotype: An end of the junction does not agree with germline; a read error may underlie this. V usage is TRBV20-1 and J usage is TRBJ2-5; 10 bases agree with TRBD2. The germline gives CDR1 DFQATT, CDR2 SNEGSKA (reference sequence). The CDR3 has 16 residues. The CDR3 region has the DNA TGCAGTGCTAGAGACGGGCTAGCGGGGGCCCAAGGGACCCAGTACTTC. Translating gives CSARDGLAGAQGTQYF.

The gene calls are TRBV6-5 and TRBJ2-1; TRBD2 matches at 11 bases. V shed 2 bases and J 5 bases; nucleotides not matched to a gene: 8. This CDR3 comprises 17 residues. CDR1 MNHEY and CDR2 SVGAGI come from the germline V gene. The CDR3 coding sequence is TGTGCCAGCAGTTACGTTCCTAGCGGGGGGCCGAACAATGAGCAGTTCTTC. This encodes CASSYVPSGGPNNEQFF.

To note about this clonotype: This clone may be a read error of a much larger clone one base away. This chain uses TRBV5-1 with TRBJ1-2; D not resolved. CDR3 length: 12 residues. Germline V gene lookup returns CDR1 SGHRS and CDR2 YFSETQ. V lost 2 bases to trimming and J lost 10 bases, with 12 bases between them. The CDR3 coding sequence is TGCGCCAGCAGCTTTGGACTCGAGGACTACACCTTC. Protein sequence: CASSFGLEDYTF.

This clonotype appeared a few times. The chain is built from TRBV14 and TRBJ2-3, with D hard to call. CDR3 length: 11 residues. Germline-derived CDR1 and CDR2 are SGHDN and FVKESK. V gave up 0 bases and J gave up 12 bases, with 7 bases separating them. The CDR3 DNA reads TGTGCCAGCAGCCAAGAATGGAATCAGTATTTT. Its translation: CASSQEWNQYF.

This clonotype was detected ten times or more. The rearrangement links TRBV6-1 to TRBJ2-7, with D hard to call. The CDR3 is 12 residues long. V dropped 4 bases and J dropped 2 bases, with 6 bases sitting between them. The germline V gene encodes CDR1 MNHNS and CDR2 SASEGT. CDR3 region: CASSGQTYEQYF. The CDR3 bases are TGTGCCAGCAGTGGGCAGACCTACGAGCAGTACTTC.

This clonotype was counted at least ten times. One end of the junction fails to match germline, which may point to a read error. The CDR3 DNA is TGTGCCAGCAGCTTAGGACAGTTATCCTACAATGAGCAGTTCTTC. Protein product: CASSLGQLSYNEQFF. The chain is built from TRBV5-1 and TRBJ2-1; D possibly corresponds to TRBD1 (6 bases). The CDR3 is 15 amino acids. CDR1 and CDR2 from the germline V gene are SGHRS and YFSETQ.

The CDR3 sequence is CASSDPRQDRDEQFF. DNA of the CDR3: TGTGCCAGCAGTGACCCTCGACAAGACCGGGATGAGCAGTTCTTC. This chain uses TRBV6-4 with TRBJ2-1; D ambiguous. Per the germline V gene, CDR1 is MRHNA and CDR2 is SNTAGT. The CDR3 length is 15 residues. Trimming took 2 bases from V and 8 from J, leaving 16 bases between them.

The CDR3 nucleotides read TGTGCCAGCAGTCGAGCGGACACGAACACTGAAGCTTTCTTT. Translation: CASSRADTNTEAFF. The rearrangement links TRBV2 to TRBJ1-1; tentatively, D is TRBD1 (5 bases). Germline V gene sequence: CDR1 SNHLY, CDR2 FYNNEI. The germline V and J ends were trimmed by 5 bases and 1 base, with 11 bases remaining between them. The CDR3 is 14 amino acids.

The chain uses TRBV20-1 and TRBJ2-3; 12 nucleotides align to TRBD2. The CDR3 spans 15 residues. Germline V CDR1 and CDR2: DFQATT, SNEGSKA (reference sequence). V was pared by 6 bases and J by 2 bases, with 6 bases of the junction left unmatched. In DNA, the CDR3 is TGCAGTGCCGAGACTAGCGGGGGCCCCACAGATACGCAGTATTTT. This translates into CSAETSGGPTDTQYF.

This clonotype came up a few times. CDR3 loop: CASSPGAPRDTQYF. The CDR3 nucleotides read TGCGCCAGCAGCCCGGGGGCCCCCAGAGATACGCAGTATTTT. The V gene is TRBV5-1, the J gene TRBJ2-3, with D perhaps TRBD1 or TRBD2 (6 bases each). The V gene's germline CDR1 is SGHRS and CDR2 YFSETQ. The germline V and J ends were trimmed by 4 bases and 5 bases, with 14 bases remaining between them. The CDR3 totals 14 residues. Full variable domain (rest looked up from reference TRBV5-1 and TRBJ2-3): KAGVTQTPRYLIKTRGQQVTLSCSPISGHRSVSWYQQTPGQGLQFLFEYFSETQRNKGNFPGRFSGRQFSNSRSEMNVSTLELGDSALYLCASSPGAPRDTQYFGPGTRLTVL.

A remark on this clonotype: Sequence at one end of the junction differs from germline and may be a read error. The gene calls are TRBV6-5 and TRBJ1-1; 8 nucleotides agree with TRBD1. CDR3 length equals 14 residues. Germline V CDR1 and CDR2: MNHEY, SVGAGI. CDR3 loop: CVSTDRGRNTEAFF. The CDR3 nucleotides are TGTGTCAGCACCGACAGGGGAAGGAACACTGAAGCTTTCTTT.

Concerning this clonotype itself: The junction does not match germline at one end; this may be a read error. The CDR3 region has the DNA TGTGCCAGCAGCTCCTCGACTAACTATGACTACACCTTC. Its translation: CASSSSTNYDYTF. The V gene is TRBV7-9, the J gene TRBJ1-2; D unresolved. This CDR3 is 13 amino acids long. Germline CDR1 reads SEHNR; CDR2 reads FQNEAQ (reference sequence).